One and the same sample provided the 6 T cell receptor beta chains below, sequenced in a study of identical twins. TCRdb recomputed calls from the 5' RACE reads with MiXCR, one row per CDR3 protein. Here the sample spans roughly 690,000 distinct CDR3 sequences, about 20% being singletons. The same specimen was also included in a second study, on T cells expressing NK-cell markers.

Sequenced: PBMCs. These TCRs come from a woman aged 18-29 years in good health.

This clonotype was recorded many times. V and J are TRBV4-1 and TRBJ2-7, with a possible D match to TRBD2 (5 bases). V lost 0 bases, J lost 4 bases, and 16 bases lay in between. The CDR3 consists of 16 residues. Per the germline V gene, CDR1 is MGHRA and CDR2 is YSYEKL. The CDR3 sequence is CASSQDPASRIYEQYF. DNA of the CDR3: TGCGCCAGCAGCCAAGATCCGGCTAGCAGGATTTACGAGCAGTACTTC.

The sample holds a few counts of this clonotype. V gene TRBV5-1 combines with J gene TRBJ2-6; D is perhaps TRBD1 (6 bases). Deletions cut 4 bases from V and 0 bases from J, with 11 bases between. CDR1 is SGHRS, CDR2 YFSETQ, per germline. The CDR3 has 16 residues. The CDR3 DNA reads as TGCGCCAGCAGCCCCCGGACAGACTCTGGGGCCAACGTCCTGACTTTC. Translated, it gives CASSPRTDSGANVLTF.

There are a few counts of this clonotype. The chain is built from TRBV4-3 and TRBJ2-7, with D possibly matching TRBD2 (6 bases). The CDR3 loop spans 15 amino acids. Trimming took off 0 bases at V and 2 bases at J, with 11 bases between the two ends. The germline V gene encodes CDR1 LGHNA and CDR2 YSLEER. The CDR3 reads CASSQEWAGTYEQYF. Written as DNA, the CDR3 is TGCGCCAGCAGCCAAGAATGGGCGGGAACCTACGAGCAGTACTTC.

This clonotype was observed a few times. V gene TRBV5-1 combines with J gene TRBJ2-3; 8 nucleotides agree with TRBD2. The CDR3 runs 16 residues. J was trimmed by 3 bases and V by 4 bases; bases with no gene match: 10. Germline assignment: CDR1 SGHRS and CDR2 YFSETQ. CDR3 protein: CASSPPEGGGTDTQYF. For the CDR3, the DNA is TGCGCCAGCAGCCCTCCCGAGGGCGGGGGGACAGATACGCAGTATTTT.

This chain uses TRBV29-1 with TRBJ2-3, with 8 positions matching TRBD2. V shed 4 bases, J shed 1 base, and the junction held 7 bases outside the gene matches. CDR3 length equals 15 residues. Germline lookup yields CDR1 SQVTM and CDR2 ANQGSEA. The CDR3 sequence is CSVGAGGRRTDTQYF. In DNA form, the CDR3 reads TGCAGCGTTGGGGCGGGGGGCCGCCGCACAGATACGCAGTATTTT.

This chain's CDR3 is CATSRDPRGEETQYF. CDR3 DNA: TGTGCCACCAGCAGAGATCCGAGGGGCGAGGAAACCCAGTACTTC. The gene calls are TRBV15 and TRBJ2-5; possibly TRBD1 or TRBD2 for D (5 bases each). This CDR3 comprises 15 residues. V shed 0 bases and J shed 8 bases, with 16 bases lying between them. Germline CDR1 and CDR2: LNHNV and YYDKDF (reference sequence).